What follows are 7 T cell receptor beta chains derived from one specimen sequenced in a study of blood T cell repertoires in COVID-19. Profiled with immunoSEQ multiplex PCR; TCRdb holds only in-frame clones, not every one. The repertoire holds more than 95,000 clones, with 70% to 90% as singletons. The sequencing input was peripheral blood. Source of these receptors: a human donor in a cohort sampled during active COVID-19.

The rearrangement joins TRBV29-1 to TRBJ2-1; 16 positions match TRBD2. This CDR3 spans 15 amino acids. CDR1 SQVTM and CDR2 ANQGSEA come from the germline V gene. V shed 6 bases and J 9 bases; nucleotides not matched to a gene: 8. The CDR3 nucleotides are TGCAGCGTCGTCCCGGGACTAGCGGGGGGGGGTGAGCAGTTCTTC. Translation: CSVVPGLAGGGEQFF.

CDR3 coding DNA: TGTGCTAGTGGTCCGAACGGGGGGACCACAGATACGCAGTATTTT. Translation gives CASGPNGGTTDTQYF. The rearrangement links TRBV12-5 to TRBJ2-3; 7 nucleotides agree with TRBD2. V dropped 5 bases and J dropped 2; count of bases not matched to a gene: 7. From germline, CDR1 is LGHNT and CDR2 FRNRAP. This CDR3 has 15 residues.

The V gene is TRBV5-1, the J gene TRBJ1-6, with D perhaps TRBD1 (6 bases). Germline CDR1 is SGHRS and CDR2 is YFSETQ. The CDR3 runs to 18 residues. V was pared by 6 bases and J by 5 bases, with 24 bases between. CDR3: CASTWGQRSPRNNSPLHF. Written as DNA, the CDR3 is TGCGCCAGCACCTGGGGGCAGCGCTCACCCCGTAATAATTCACCCCTCCACTTT.

This clone was counted once. The chain couples TRBV7-6 to TRBJ2-2; 11 bases line up with TRBD2. Trimming at V came to 5 bases and at J to 2 bases, leaving 4 bases not matched to a gene. The germline gives CDR1 SGHVS, CDR2 FNYEAQ. This CDR3 spans 16 amino acids. The CDR3 reads CASSLGTSGNTGELFF. For the CDR3, the DNA is TGTGCCAGCAGCCTAGGGACTAGCGGAAACACCGGGGAGCTGTTTTTT.

This chain uses TRBV18 with TRBJ2-7; 14 positions agree with TRBD2. Trimming cost V 0 bases and J 4 bases; bases outside gene matches: 2. Per germline, CDR1 KGHSH and CDR2 LQKENI. CDR3 size: 16 residues. For the CDR3, the DNA is TGTGCCAGCTCACCACCCGGGACTAGCGGGGGTTACGAGCAGTACTTC. It translates to CASSPPGTSGGYEQYF.

The chain couples TRBV19 to TRBJ2-7; 10 bases are shared with TRBD2. Trimming at V came to 4 bases and at J to 1 base, leaving 10 bases not matched to a gene. CDR1 and CDR2 (germline): LNHDA, SQIVND (reference sequence). CDR3 length equals 17 residues. CDR3 loop: CASSRRVKREGSYEQYF. CDR3 DNA: TGTGCCAGTAGTAGAAGGGTCAAGCGGGAGGGTTCCTACGAGCAGTACTTC.

The chain uses TRBV11-2 and TRBJ2-1; 12 nucleotides line up with TRBD2. Germline trimming cut 6 bases from V and 4 bases from J; bases unmatched to any gene: 7. There are 16 residues in the CDR3. Germline CDR1 is SGHAT and CDR2 is FQNNGV. CDR3 protein: CASSSLAGGIYNEQFF. For the CDR3, the DNA is TGTGCCAGCAGTAGTCTAGCGGGGGGGATTTACAATGAGCAGTTCTTC. Based on the CDR3 plus reference TRBV11-2 and TRBJ2-1, the full variable domain is EAGVAQSPRYKIIEKRQSVAFWCNPISGHATLYWYQQILGQGPKLLIQFQNNGVVDDSQLPKDRFSAERLKGVDSTLKIQPAKLEDSAVYLCASSSLAGGIYNEQFFGPGTRLTVL.